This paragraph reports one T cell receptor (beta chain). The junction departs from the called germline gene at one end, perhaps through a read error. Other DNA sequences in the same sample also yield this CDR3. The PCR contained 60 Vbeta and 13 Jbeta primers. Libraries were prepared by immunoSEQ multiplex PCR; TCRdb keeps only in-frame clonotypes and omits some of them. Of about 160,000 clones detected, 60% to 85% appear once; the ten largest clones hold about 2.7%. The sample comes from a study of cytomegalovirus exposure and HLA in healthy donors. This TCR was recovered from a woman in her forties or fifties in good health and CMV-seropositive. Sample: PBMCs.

CDR3 nucleotide sequence: TGCGCCAGCAGTTTGGTGGGCGGAGGGGTAGAGACCCAGTACTTC. Its translation: CASSLVGGGVETQYF. The chain combines TRBV5-1 with TRBJ2-5; possibly TRBD2 for D (6 bases). This CDR3 has 15 residues. Germline loops: CDR1 SGHRS, CDR2 YFSETQ. Full variable domain (remainder filled in from reference TRBV5-1 and TRBJ2-5): KAGVTQTPRYLIKTRGQQVTLSCSPISGHRSVSWYQQTPGQGLQFLFEYFSETQRNKGNFPGRFSGRQFSNSRSEMNVSTLELGDSALYLCASSLVGGGVETQYFGPGTRLLVL.